The present TCR beta chain was sequenced within a study of Ad26.COV2.S vaccination and SARS-CoV-2 variants. Measured with immunoSEQ multiplex PCR; TCRdb has only the in-frame clones, and not every one. The sample carries roughly 270,000 clones, about 87% recorded once. The germline V gene has CDR1 WSHSY and CDR2 SAAADI. The CDR3 is made up of 12 amino acids. V dropped 5 bases and J dropped 7 bases, with 9 bases sitting between them. Noted treatment: 15 to 20 received Ad26.COV2.S at low or high dose, single or two shots; 5 received placebo; per-sample allocation not given. Samples came from day 63 after the first vaccine or placebo injection.

The starting material was peripheral blood, obtained in a trial of Ad26.COV2.S vaccine versus placebo. The chain recombines TRBV10-2 with TRBJ1-3; D unresolved. The TCR sequence derives from a person between 18 and 59 years old who received the Ad26.COV2.S COVID-19 vaccine or a placebo. This CDR3 reads CASSPPENTIYF. CDR3 coding DNA: TGCGCCAGCAGTCCCCCCGAGAACACCATATATTTT.